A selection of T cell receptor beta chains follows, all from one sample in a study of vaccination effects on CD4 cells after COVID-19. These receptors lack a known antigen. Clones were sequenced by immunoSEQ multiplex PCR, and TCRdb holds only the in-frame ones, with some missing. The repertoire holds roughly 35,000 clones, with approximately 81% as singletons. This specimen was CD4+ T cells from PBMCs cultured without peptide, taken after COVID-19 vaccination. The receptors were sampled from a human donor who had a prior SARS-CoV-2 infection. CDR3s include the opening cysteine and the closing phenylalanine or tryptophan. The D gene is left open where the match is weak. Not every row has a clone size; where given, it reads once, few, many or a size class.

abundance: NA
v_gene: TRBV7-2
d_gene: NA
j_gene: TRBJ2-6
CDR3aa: CASSPPFSGANVLTF
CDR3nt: TGTGCCAGCAGCCCCCCCTTCTCTGGGGCCAACGTCCTGACTTTC

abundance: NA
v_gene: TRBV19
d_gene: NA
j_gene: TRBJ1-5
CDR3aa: CASTPANGRSYQPQHF
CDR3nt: TGTGCCAGTACCCCCGCCAACGGACGTTCCTATCAGCCCCAGCATTTT

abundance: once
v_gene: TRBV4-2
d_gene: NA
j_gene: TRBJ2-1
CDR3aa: CASSQDRNGGEQFF
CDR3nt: TGTGCCAGCAGCCAAGATAGGAACGGCGGTGAGCAGTTCTTC

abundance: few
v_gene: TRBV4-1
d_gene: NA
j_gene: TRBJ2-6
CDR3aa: CASSQDWRVGGANVLTF
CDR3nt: TGCGCCAGCAGCCAAGATTGGCGGGTTGGTGGGGCCAACGTCCTGACTTTC

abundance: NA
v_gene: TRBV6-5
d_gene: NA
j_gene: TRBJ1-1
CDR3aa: CASMPRWGWTEAFF
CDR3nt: TGTGCCAGCATGCCAAGGTGGGGATGGACTGAAGCTTTCTTT

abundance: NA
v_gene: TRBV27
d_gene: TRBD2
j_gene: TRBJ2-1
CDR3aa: CASSLGSASGSSSYNEQFF
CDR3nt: TGTGCCAGCAGTTTAGGGTCTGCTAGCGGGTCGAGCTCCTACAATGAGCAGTTCTTC

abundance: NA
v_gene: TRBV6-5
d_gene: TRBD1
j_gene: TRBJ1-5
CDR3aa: CSSRGTGNQPQHF
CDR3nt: TGTTCCAGCAGGGGGACAGGCAATCAGCCCCAGCATTTT

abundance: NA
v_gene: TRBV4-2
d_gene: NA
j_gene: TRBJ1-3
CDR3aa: CASSQDRTEGNTIYF
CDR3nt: TGTGCCAGCAGCCAAGATCGAACAGAAGGAAACACCATATATTTT

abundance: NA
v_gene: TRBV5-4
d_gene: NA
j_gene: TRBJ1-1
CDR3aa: CASSLGGLGTTTNTEAFF
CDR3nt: TGTGCCAGCAGCTTGGGAGGGCTAGGGACGACTACAAACACTGAAGCTTTCTTT

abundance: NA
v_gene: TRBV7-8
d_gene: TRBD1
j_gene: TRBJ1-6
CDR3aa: CASSYMRGGTASSPLHF
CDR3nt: TGTGCCAGCAGCTACATGAGAGGGGGGACAGCATCCTCACCCCTCCACTTT

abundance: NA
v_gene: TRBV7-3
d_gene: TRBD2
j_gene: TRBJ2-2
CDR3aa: CASSLYRAASGHPTGELFF
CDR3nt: TGTGCCAGCAGCTTATATAGGGCGGCTAGCGGGCATCCCACCGGGGAGCTGTTTTTT

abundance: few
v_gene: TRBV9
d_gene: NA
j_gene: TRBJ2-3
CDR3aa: CASSVGPSTDTQYF
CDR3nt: TGTGCCAGCAGCGTAGGGCCCAGCACAGATACGCAGTATTTT

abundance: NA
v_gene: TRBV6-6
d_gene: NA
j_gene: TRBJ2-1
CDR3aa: CASSTNRGGMVNEQFF
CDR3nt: TGTGCCAGCAGTACAAACAGAGGAGGGATGGTCAATGAGCAGTTCTTC

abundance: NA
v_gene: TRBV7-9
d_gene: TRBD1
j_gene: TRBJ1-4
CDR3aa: CAAGDRGLANEKLFF
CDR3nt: TGTGCGGCCGGGGACAGGGGTTTGGCTAATGAAAAACTGTTTTTT

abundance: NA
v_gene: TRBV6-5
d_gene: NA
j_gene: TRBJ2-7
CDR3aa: CASSLREKMYEQYF
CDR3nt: TGTGCCAGCAGTCTCCGGGAGAAGATGTACGAGCAGTACTTC

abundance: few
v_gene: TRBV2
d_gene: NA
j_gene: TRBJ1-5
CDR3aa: CASSDTVGLHQPQHF
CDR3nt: TGTGCCAGCAGTGACACAGTAGGTCTCCATCAGCCCCAGCATTTT

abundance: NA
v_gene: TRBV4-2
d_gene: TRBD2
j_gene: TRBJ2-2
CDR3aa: CASSPQRGGGGFFGELFF
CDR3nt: TGTGCCAGCAGCCCACAGCGGGGCGGGGGGGGATTTTTCGGGGAGCTGTTTTTT

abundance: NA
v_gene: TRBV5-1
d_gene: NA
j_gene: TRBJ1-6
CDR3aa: CASSVTGNSPLHF
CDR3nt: TGCGCCAGCAGCGTTACAGGGAATTCACCCCTCCACTTT

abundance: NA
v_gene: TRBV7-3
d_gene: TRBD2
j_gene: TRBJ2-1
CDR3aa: CASCPVGGGGSAEQFF
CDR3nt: TGTGCCAGCTGCCCCGTCGGCGGGGGGGGGTCCGCTGAGCAGTTCTTC

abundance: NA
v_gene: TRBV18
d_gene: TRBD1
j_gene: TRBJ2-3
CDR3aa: CASSPRTGHSTDTQYF
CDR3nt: TGTGCCAGCTCACCACGGACAGGACATAGCACAGATACGCAGTATTTT

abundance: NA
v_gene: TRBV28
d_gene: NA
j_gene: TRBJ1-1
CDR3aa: CASSLVGADTEAFF
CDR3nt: TGTGCCAGCAGTTTGGTAGGGGCAGACACTGAAGCTTTCTTT

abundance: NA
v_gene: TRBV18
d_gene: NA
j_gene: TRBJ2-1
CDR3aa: CASSEYNEQFF
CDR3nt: TGTGCCAGCTCAGAGTACAATGAGCAGTTCTTC

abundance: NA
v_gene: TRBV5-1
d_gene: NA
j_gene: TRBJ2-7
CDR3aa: CASSPAGPSVAYEQYF
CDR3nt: TGCGCCAGCAGCCCGGCGGGGCCCAGCGTCGCCTACGAGCAGTACTTC

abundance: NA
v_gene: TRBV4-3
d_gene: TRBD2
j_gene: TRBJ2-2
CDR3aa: CASSQGTRPGTGELFF
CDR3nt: TGCGCCAGCAGCCAGGGGACTAGGCCTGGCACCGGGGAGCTGTTTTTT

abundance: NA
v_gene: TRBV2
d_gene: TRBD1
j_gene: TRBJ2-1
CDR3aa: CASSVQGSSYNEQFF
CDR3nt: TGTGCCAGCAGTGTACAGGGGAGCTCCTACAATGAGCAGTTCTTC

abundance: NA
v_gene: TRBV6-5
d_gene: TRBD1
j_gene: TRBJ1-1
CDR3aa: CASSRQGTEAFF
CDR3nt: TGTGCCAGCAGTAGACAGGGAACTGAAGCTTTCTTT

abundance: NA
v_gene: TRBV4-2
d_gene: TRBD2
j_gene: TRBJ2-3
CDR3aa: CASSQAGPGLAGPVTDTQYF
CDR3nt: TGTGCCAGCAGCCAAGCAGGTCCAGGACTAGCGGGCCCCGTCACAGATACGCAGTATTTT

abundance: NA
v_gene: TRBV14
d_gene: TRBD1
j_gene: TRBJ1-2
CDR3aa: CASSHSDRVYYGYTF
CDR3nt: TGTGCCAGCAGCCATTCGGACAGGGTTTATTATGGCTACACCTTC

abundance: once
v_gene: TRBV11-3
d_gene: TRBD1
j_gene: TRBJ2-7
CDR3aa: CASSLGQGISYEQYF
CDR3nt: TGTGCCAGCAGCTTAGGACAGGGAATCTCCTACGAGCAGTACTTC

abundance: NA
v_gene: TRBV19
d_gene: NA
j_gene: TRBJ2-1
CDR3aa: CASSTLGGAYNEQFF
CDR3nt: TGTGCCAGTAGTACTCTAGGGGGGGCCTACAATGAGCAGTTCTTC

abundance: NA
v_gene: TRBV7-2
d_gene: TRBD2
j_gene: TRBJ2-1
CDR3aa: CASSLWREAEFF
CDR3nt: TGTGCCAGCAGCTTGTGGCGGGAGGCCGAGTTCTTC

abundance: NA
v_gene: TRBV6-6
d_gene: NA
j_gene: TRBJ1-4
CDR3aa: CASSNGGRRGEKLFF
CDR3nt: TGTGCCAGCAGTAATGGGGGGAGGAGGGGTGAAAAACTGTTTTTT

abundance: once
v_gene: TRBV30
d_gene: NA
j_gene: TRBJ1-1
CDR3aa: CAWSGRKHSMNTEAFF
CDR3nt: TGTGCCTGGTCCGGACGGAAACATTCGATGAACACTGAAGCTTTCTTT

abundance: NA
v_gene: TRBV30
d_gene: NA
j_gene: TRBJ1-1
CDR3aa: CAWSVQYRYEAFF
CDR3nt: TGTGCCTGGAGTGTACAATACCGATATGAAGCTTTCTTT

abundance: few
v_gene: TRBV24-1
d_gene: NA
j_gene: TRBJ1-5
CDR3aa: CATSDLRGKTQHF
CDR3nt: TGTGCCACCAGTGATTTGAGGGGCAAGACCCAGCATTTT

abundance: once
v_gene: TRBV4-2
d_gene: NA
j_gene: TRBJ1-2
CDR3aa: CASSQDWASPRNYGYTF
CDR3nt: TGTGCCAGCAGCCAAGACTGGGCCAGTCCACGTAACTATGGCTACACCTTC

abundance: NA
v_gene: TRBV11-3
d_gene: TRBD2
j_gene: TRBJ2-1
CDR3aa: CASTPTSGRYNEQFF
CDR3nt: TGTGCCAGCACCCCGACTAGCGGGCGCTACAATGAGCAGTTCTTC

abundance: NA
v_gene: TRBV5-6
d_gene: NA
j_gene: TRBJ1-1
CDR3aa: CASSSTGGANTEAFF
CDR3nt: TGTGCCAGCAGCTCCACGGGGGGCGCCAACACTGAAGCTTTCTTT

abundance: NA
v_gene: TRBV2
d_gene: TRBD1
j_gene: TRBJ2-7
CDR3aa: CASRTGAPSYEQYF
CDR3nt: TGTGCCAGTAGGACAGGGGCCCCGTCCTACGAGCAGTACTTC

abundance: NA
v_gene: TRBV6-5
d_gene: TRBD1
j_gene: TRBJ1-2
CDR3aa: CATQIQGHYGYTF
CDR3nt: TGTGCCACCCAAATACAGGGGCACTATGGCTACACCTTC

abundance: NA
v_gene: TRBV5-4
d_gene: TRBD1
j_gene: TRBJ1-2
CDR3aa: CASSPGQGLNYGYTF
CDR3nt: TGTGCCAGCAGCCCGGGACAGGGTCTGAACTATGGCTACACCTTC

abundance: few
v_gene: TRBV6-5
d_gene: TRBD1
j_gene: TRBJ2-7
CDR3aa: CASSYRPTGATYEQYF
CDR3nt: TGTGCCAGCAGTTACCGACCGACAGGGGCGACCTACGAGCAGTACTTC

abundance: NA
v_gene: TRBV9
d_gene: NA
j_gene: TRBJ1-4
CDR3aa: CASSVAGVAEKLFF
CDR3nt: TGTGCCAGCAGCGTAGCGGGGGTAGCTGAAAAACTGTTTTTT

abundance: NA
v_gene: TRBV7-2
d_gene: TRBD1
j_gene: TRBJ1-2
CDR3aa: CASSIGQDLGYTF
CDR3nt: TGTGCCAGCAGCATAGGACAGGACCTCGGCTACACCTTC

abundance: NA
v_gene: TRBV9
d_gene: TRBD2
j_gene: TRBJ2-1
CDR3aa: CASSRTSGRALANEQFF
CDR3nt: TGTGCCAGCAGTCGGACTAGCGGGAGGGCCCTCGCTAATGAGCAGTTCTTC

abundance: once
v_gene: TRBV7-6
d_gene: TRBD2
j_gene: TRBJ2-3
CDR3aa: CASSALGGSGRGDTQYF
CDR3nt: TGTGCCAGCAGCGCCTTGGGAGGTAGCGGGAGAGGAGATACGCAGTATTTT

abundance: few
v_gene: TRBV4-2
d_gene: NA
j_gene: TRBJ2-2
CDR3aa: CASSQEVTGELFF
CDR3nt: TGTGCCAGCAGCCAAGAGGTCACCGGGGAGCTGTTTTTT